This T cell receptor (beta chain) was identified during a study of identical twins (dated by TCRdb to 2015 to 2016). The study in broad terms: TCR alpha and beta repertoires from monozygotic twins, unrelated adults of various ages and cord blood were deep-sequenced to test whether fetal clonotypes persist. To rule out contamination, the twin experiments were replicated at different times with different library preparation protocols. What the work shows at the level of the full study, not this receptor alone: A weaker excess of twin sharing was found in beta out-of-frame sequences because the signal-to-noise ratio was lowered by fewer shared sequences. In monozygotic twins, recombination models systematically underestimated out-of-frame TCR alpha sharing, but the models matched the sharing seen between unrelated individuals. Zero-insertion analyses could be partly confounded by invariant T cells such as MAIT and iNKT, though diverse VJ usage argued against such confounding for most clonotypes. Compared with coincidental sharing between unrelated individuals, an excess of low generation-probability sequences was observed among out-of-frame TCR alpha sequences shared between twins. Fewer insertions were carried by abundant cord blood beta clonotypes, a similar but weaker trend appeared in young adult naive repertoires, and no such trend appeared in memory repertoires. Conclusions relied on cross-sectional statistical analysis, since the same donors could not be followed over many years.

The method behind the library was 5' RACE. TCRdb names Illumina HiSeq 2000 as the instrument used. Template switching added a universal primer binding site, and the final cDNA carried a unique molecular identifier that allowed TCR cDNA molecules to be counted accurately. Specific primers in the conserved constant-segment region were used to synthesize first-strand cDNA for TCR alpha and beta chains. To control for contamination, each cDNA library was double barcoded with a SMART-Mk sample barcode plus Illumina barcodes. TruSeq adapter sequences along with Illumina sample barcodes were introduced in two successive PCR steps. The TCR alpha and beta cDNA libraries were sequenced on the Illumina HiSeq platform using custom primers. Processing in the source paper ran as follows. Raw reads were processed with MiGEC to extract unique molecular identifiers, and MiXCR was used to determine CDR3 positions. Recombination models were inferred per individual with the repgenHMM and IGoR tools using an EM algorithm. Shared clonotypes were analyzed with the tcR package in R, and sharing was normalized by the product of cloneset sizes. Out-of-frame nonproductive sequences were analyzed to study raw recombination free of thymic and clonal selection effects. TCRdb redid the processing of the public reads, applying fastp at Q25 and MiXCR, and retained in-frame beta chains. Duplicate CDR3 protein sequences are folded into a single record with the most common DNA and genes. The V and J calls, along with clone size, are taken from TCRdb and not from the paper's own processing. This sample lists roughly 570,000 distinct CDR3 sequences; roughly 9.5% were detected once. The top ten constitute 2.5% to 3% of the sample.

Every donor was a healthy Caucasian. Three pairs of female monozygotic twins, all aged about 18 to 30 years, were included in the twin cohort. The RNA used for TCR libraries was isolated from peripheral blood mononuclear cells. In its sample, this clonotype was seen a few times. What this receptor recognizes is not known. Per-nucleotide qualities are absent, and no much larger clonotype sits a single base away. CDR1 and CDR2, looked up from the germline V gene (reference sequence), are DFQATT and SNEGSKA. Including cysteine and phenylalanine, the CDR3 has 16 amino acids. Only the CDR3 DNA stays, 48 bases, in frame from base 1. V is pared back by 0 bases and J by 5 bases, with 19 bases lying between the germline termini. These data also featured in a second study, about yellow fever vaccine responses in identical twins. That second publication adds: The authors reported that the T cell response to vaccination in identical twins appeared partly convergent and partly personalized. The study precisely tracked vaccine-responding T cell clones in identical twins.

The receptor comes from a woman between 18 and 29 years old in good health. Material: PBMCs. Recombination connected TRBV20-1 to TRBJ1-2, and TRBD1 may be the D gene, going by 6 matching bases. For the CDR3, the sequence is CSARDTGTKGTYGYTF. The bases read TGCAGTGCTAGAGATACCGGGACCAAAGGGACATATGGCTACACCTTC.